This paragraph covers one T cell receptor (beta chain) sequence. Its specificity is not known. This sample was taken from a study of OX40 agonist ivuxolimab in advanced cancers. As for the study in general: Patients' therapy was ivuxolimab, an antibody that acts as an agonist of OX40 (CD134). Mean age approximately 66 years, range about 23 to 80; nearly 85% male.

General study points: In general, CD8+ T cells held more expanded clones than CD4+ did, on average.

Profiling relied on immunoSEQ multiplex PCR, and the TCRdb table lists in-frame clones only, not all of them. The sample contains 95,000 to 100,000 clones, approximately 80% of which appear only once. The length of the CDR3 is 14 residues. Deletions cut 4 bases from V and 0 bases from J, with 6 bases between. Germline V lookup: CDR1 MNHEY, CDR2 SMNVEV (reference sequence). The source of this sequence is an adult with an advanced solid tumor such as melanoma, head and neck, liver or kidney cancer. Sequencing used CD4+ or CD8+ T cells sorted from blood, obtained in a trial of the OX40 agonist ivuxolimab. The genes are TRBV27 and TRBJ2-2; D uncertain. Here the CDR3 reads CASSSRSNTGELFF. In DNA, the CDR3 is TGTGCCAGCAGTTCAAGGTCGAACACCGGGGAGCTGTTTTTT.